This TCR beta chain was sequenced during a study of a mutant IDH1 vaccine in newly diagnosed glioma. At the level of the study: Before enrollment, the patients had been treated with radiotherapy alone, temozolomide alone, or both together. Most of them had received both.

Trimming stripped 1 base from V and 4 bases from J, with 20 bases between. CDR3 length: 17 amino acids. The germline gives CDR1 MGHRA, CDR2 YSYEKL. Time point meaning: week 5, during vaccination. Every single dose of the vaccine, 300 ug of mutant IDH1 20-mer peptide, came with topical imiquimod. Findings and caveats of the study: Vaccine-induced immune responses were detected in about 93% of patients.

Clones were read by immunoSEQ multiplex PCR, and TCRdb kept only the in-frame ones, dropping some. The data show about 53,000 clones, around 80% seen once. As for this clone: Its antigen is not known.

The clonotype was recovered from a woman between 45 and 60 years old with glioma. The genes are TRBV4-1 and TRBJ2-7; D remains unclear. This specimen was PBMCs, taken from a glioma patient whose treatment included an IDH1 peptide vaccine. CDR3 loop: CASSQGARGNKGYEQYF. The CDR3 DNA reads as TGCGCCAGCAGCCAAGGCGCCCGAGGAAATAAAGGATACGAGCAGTACTTC.